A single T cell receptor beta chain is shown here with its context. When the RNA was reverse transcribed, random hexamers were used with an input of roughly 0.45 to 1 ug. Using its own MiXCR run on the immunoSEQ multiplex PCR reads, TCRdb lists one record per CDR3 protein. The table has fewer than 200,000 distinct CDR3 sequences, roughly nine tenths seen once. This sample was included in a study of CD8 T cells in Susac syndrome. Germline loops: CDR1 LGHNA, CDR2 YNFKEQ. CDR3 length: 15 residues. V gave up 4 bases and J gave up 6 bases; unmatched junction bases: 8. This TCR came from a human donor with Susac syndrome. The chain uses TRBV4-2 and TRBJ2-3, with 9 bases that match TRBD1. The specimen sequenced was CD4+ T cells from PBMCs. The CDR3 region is CASSLGQGRMDTQYF. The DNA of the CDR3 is TGTGCCAGCAGCCTGGGACAGGGTCGCATGGATACGCAGTATTTT.